This entry lists 14 T cell receptor beta chains sequenced from one sample in a study of T cells in Graves' hyperthyroidism and ophthalmopathy. TCR beta CDR3 sequences were amplified from RNA transcripts. The HTBI primer set served for first-round RT-PCR of the TCR CDR3. TCRdb ran MiXCR on the multiplex PCR reads and lists one entry per CDR3 protein. Of around 390,000 distinct CDR3 sequences in the sample, about 14% were seen once. Material for sequencing was blood. These TCRs come from a woman aged 30 to 39 with Graves' ophthalmopathy.

This clonotype was counted at least ten times. The chain recombines TRBV3-1 with TRBJ1-2; 8 bases are shared with TRBD1. Per the germline V gene, CDR1 is LGHDT and CDR2 is YNNKEL (reference sequence). The junction had 1 base not matched to a gene; V was cut back by 1 base and J by 6 bases. The CDR3 covers 13 residues. CDR3 nucleotides: TGTGCCAGCAGCCAAGGGACAGGGAATGGCTACACCTTC. Translating gives CASSQGTGNGYTF. Full variable domain (missing parts from reference TRBV3-1 and TRBJ1-2): DTAVSQTPKYLVTQMGNDKSIKCEQNLGHDTMYWYKQDSKKFLKIMFSYNNKELIINETVPNRFSPKSPDKAHLNLHINSLELGDSAVYFCASSQGTGNGYTFGSGTRLTVV.

There are a few counts of this clonotype. The chain links TRBV9 to TRBJ1-6, with D hard to call. The germline V gene encodes CDR1 SGDLS and CDR2 YYNGEE. The CDR3 extends over 14 amino acids. V was clipped by 0 bases and J by 6 bases, with 7 bases between them. The CDR3 DNA reads as TGTGCCAGCAGCGTAGCTACGGGTAATTCACCCCTCCACTTT. Translating it yields CASSVATGNSPLHF.

The sample holds many counts of this clonotype. The chain is built from TRBV30 and TRBJ2-7; 12 bases are a match to TRBD1. CDR3 length equals 14 residues. J gave up 4 bases and V 4 bases, and 5 bases lay outside the gene matches. Germline values: CDR1 GTSNPN, CDR2 SVGIG (reference sequence). The chain's CDR3 is CAWNGGQGAYEQYF. In nucleotides, the CDR3 is TGTGCCTGGAATGGGGGACAGGGGGCTTACGAGCAGTACTTC.

This clonotype was recorded many times. This sequence joins TRBV28 and TRBJ2-7; the D gene is possibly TRBD1 (5 bases). CDR3 length: 13 amino acids. The V and J ends lost 6 bases and 3 bases respectively, with 12 bases between them. From germline, CDR1 is MDHEN and CDR2 SYDVKM. Written as DNA, the CDR3 is TGTGCCAGCAGGTCGACAGTGGTCTACGAGCAGTACTTC. Translated: CASRSTVVYEQYF.

In this sample, this clonotype turned up many times. The J gene is TRBJ2-3, the V gene TRBV11-2; D gene unclear. The V end lost 2 bases, the J end lost 4 bases, and 10 bases lay between the germline ends. This CDR3 has 14 residues. Germline CDR1 reads SGHAT; CDR2 reads FQNNGV. In DNA, the CDR3 is TGTGCCAGCAGCTTATTGAACCCACCAGATACGCAGTATTTT. It translates to CASSLLNPPDTQYF.

This clonotype was picked up many times. The rearrangement uses TRBV28 and TRBJ1-5; 8 bases align to TRBD1. The CDR3 is 16 residues long. Germline loops: CDR1 MDHEN, CDR2 SYDVKM. V lost 5 bases to trimming and J lost 2 bases; unmatched junction nucleotides: 8. The chain's CDR3 is CASSPRTGSGNQPQHF. Here the CDR3 DNA reads TGTGCCAGCAGTCCAAGGACAGGGTCGGGCAATCAGCCCCAGCATTTT.

The chain has TRBV20-1 and TRBJ2-1, with 11 bases identical to TRBD2. The length of the CDR3 is 14 residues. V shed 6 bases and J 7 bases; nucleotides not matched to a gene: 8. Germline V CDR1 and CDR2: DFQATT, SNEGSKA (reference sequence). CDR3 coding DNA: TGCAGTGCCCTGACTAGCGGGAAGGGTAATGAGCAGTTCTTC. It encodes CSALTSGKGNEQFF.

This clonotype was seen many times. This sequence joins TRBV5-6 and TRBJ1-1; 10 bases align to TRBD1. The CDR3 is made up of 14 amino acids. V shed 4 bases and J 6 bases; nucleotides not matched to a gene: 6. CDR1 SGHDT and CDR2 YYEEEE come from the germline V gene. CDR3 in amino acids: CASSARDRGSEAFF. CDR3 nucleotide sequence: TGTGCCAGCAGCGCCCGGGACAGGGGCTCTGAAGCTTTCTTT.

This clonotype was detected many times. This rearrangement joins TRBV10-2 to TRBJ1-5; 9 bases fit TRBD1. J gave up 5 bases and V 7 bases, and 6 bases lay outside the gene matches. CDR1 is WSHSY, CDR2 SAAADI, per germline. The CDR3 consists of 14 residues. The CDR3 DNA is TGCGCCAGCAAACGGGACAGGGCCTATCAGCCCCAGCATTTT. This sequence encodes CASKRDRAYQPQHF.

This clonotype showed up many times. This rearrangement joins TRBV2 to TRBJ2-1; 9 bases map to TRBD2. The trim removed 11 bases at V and 7 bases at J, leaving 12 bases unmatched. Germline loops: CDR1 SNHLY, CDR2 FYNNEI. The CDR3 spans 14 residues. CDR3 residues: CAVSAAGGLNEQFF. The CDR3 DNA reads TGTGCCGTCTCGGCCGCGGGGGGGTTGAATGAGCAGTTCTTC. Supplemented by reference TRBV2 and TRBJ2-1, the full variable domain reads EPEVTQTPSHQVTQMGQEVILRCVPISNHLYFYWYRQILGQKVEFLVSFYNNEISEKSEIFDDQFSVERPDGSNFTLKIRSTKLEDSAMYFCAVSAAGGLNEQFFGPGTRLTVL.

This clonotype occurred many times. V gene TRBV13 combines with J gene TRBJ2-1; 9 bases agree with TRBD1. Per the germline V gene, CDR1 is PRHDT and CDR2 is FYEKMQ (reference sequence). The junction had 7 bases not matched to a gene; V was cut back by 9 bases and J by 4 bases. CDR3 length: 14 residues. In DNA, the CDR3 is TGTGCCAGTACCGGGACAGGGAGTTACAATGAGCAGTTCTTC. Translating gives CASTGTGSYNEQFF.

In its sample, this clonotype was seen many times. The chain is built from TRBV9 and TRBJ2-5; D remains unclear. Trimming stripped 2 bases from V and 2 bases from J, with 10 bases between. The CDR3 runs 14 residues. Germline V gene lookup returns CDR1 SGDLS and CDR2 YYNGEE. In DNA form, the CDR3 reads TGTGCCAGCAGCGTCGGACGTTTACAAGAGACCCAGTACTTC. The encoded protein is CASSVGRLQETQYF.

The sample holds many counts of this clonotype. The genes are TRBV6-5 and TRBJ2-7; 9 positions match TRBD1. V gave up 2 bases and J gave up 7 bases; unmatched junction bases: 9. Germline-derived CDR1 and CDR2 are MNHEY and SVGAGI. The CDR3 is 15 amino acids. The CDR3: CASSYQQGATGEQYF. The CDR3 region has the DNA TGTGCCAGCAGTTACCAACAGGGGGCAACGGGGGAGCAGTACTTC.

This clonotype was detected many times. The chain has TRBV7-9 and TRBJ1-2, with D tentatively TRBD1 (6 bases). The CDR3 is made up of 14 amino acids. Looked up from germline, CDR1 is SEHNR and CDR2 is FQNEAQ (reference sequence). V dropped 6 bases and J dropped 0 bases, with 11 bases sitting between them. DNA of the CDR3: TGTGCCAGCAGAGCGGACAGATCTAACTATGGCTACACCTTC. This gives the protein CASRADRSNYGYTF.